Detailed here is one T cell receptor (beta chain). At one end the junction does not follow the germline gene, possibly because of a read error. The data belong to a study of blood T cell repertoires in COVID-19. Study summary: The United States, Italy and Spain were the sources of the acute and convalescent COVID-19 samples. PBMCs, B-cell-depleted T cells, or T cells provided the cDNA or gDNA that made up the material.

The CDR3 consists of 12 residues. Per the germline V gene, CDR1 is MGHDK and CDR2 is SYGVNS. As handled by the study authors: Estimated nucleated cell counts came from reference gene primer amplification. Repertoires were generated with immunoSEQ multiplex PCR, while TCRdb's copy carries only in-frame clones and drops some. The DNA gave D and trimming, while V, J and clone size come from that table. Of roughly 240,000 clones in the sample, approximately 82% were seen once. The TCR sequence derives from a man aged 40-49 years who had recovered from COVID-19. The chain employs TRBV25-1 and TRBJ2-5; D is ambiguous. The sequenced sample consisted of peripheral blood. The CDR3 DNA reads TGTGCCAGCAGTGAGATAGACTCCCGTCAACACTTC. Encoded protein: CASSEIDSRQHF.